This T cell receptor beta chain came from a study of blood T cell repertoires in COVID-19. At the level of the study: The United States, Italy and Spain provided the acute and convalescent COVID-19 samples. T cells, B-cell-depleted T cells, or PBMCs provided the cDNA or gDNA that served as material.

In the original processing: Estimated nucleated cell counts came from reference gene primer amplification. Profiling relied on immunoSEQ multiplex PCR, and the TCRdb table lists in-frame clones only, not all of them. D and trimming were read from the DNA, whereas the V and J calls and clone size are those reported in that table. The sample records 250,000 to 350,000 clones, about nine tenths being singletons. Of note for this clone: Within the sample, other DNA sequences also encode this same CDR3.

Per the germline V gene, CDR1 is SGHRS and CDR2 is YFSETQ. The CDR3 covers 14 residues. V dropped 4 bases and J dropped 7; count of bases not matched to a gene: 6. Followed over time, Seattle patients had been enrolled while infection was active. The chain uses TRBV5-1 and TRBJ1-5; 9 nucleotides align to TRBD1. Sequencing was performed on peripheral blood. This TCR came from a woman aged 25 to 39 with COVID-19, enrolled during active disease. CDR3 region: CASSPRTGEQPQHF. The DNA of the CDR3 is TGCGCCAGCAGCCCAAGGACAGGGGAGCAGCCCCAGCATTTT.